This T cell receptor beta chain was profiled in a study of human T cells and chemical hapten exposure. For the study at large: All patients underwent weekly scalp dosing with diphenylcyclopropenone for the full approximately 25-week study. Application of 0.01% DPC to the upper back was done by patch test, with a reading at 6 days. Small pooled library volume differences mainly caused per-sample TCR yield variation.

TCRdb reprocessed the RACE reads with MiXCR, giving one entry per CDR3 protein. Found here are 280,000 or so distinct CDR3 sequences, approximately 7.5% of them singletons; the top ten hold 0.9% to 1.5%. Germline CDR1 reads MGHRA; CDR2 reads YSYEKL. The CDR3 loop spans 18 amino acids. V dropped 3 bases and J dropped 4 bases, with 23 bases sitting between them. This clonotype was observed many times. Noted time point: pre-sensitization, week 0. Described treatment: therapeutic diphenylcyclopropenone sensitization with weekly scalp DPC. The TCR sequence derives from a young man with alopecia areata. Some clones in this sample may be carry-over from other donors' samples. J is TRBJ2-3 and V is TRBV4-1; D remains unclear. This material consisted of whole blood, taken in connection with sensitization to the hapten diphenylcyclopropenone (DPC). The CDR3 sequence: CASSHNTPGGFGSDTQYF. The CDR3, as DNA: TGCGCCAGCAGCCATAACACCCCGGGCGGTTTTGGATCAGATACGCAGTATTTT.